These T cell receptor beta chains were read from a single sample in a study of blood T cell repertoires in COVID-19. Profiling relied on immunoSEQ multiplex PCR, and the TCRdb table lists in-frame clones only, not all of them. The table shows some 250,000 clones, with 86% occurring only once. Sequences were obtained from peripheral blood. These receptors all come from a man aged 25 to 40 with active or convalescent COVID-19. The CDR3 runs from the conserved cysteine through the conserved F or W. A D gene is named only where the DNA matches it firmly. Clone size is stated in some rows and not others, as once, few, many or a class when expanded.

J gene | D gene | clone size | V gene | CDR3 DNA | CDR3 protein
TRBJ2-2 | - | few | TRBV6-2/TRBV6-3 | TGTGCCAGCAGTAAGTGGAGTAGCACCGGGGAGCTGTTTTTT | CASSKWSSTGELFF
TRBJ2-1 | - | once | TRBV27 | TGTGCCAGCGGGGAGACCCCCCATGAGCAGTTCTTC | CASGETPHEQFF
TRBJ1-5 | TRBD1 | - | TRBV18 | TGTGCCAGCTCCCCAGACAGGGGCGGGCAGCCCCAGCATTTT | CASSPDRGGQPQHF
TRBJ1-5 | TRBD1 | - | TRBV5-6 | TGTGCCAGCAGCTTAACTTCAGGACAGGGGGGTAATCAGCCCCAGCATTTT | CASSLTSGQGGNQPQHF
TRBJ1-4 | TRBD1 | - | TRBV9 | TGTGCCAGCAGCGAGCGGACAGGGGGTGAAAAACTGTTTTTT | CASSERTGGEKLFF
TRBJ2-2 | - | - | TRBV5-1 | TGCGCCAGCAGCTTGGCGCTGGTCGGAGGGGACGGGGAGCTGTTTTTT | CASSLALVGGDGELFF
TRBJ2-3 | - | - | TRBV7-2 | TGTGCCAGCAAACCCGACTTCATCACAGATACGCAGTATTTT | CASKPDFITDTQYF
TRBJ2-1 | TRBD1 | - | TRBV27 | TGTGCCAGCAGTTTAACTCAGGGGGCAATCACCTCCTACAATGAGCAGTTCTTC | CASSLTQGAITSYNEQFF
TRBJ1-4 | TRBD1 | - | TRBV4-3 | TGCGCCAGCAGCCAAGATCGGACGCCGGGACACAGGGGAAAACTGTTTTTT | CASSQDRTPGHRGKLFF
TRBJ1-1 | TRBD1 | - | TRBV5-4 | TGTGCCAGCAGCTCAGGGGGCTCGGGTGAAGCTTTCTTT | CASSSGGSGEAFF
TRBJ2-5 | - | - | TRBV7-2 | TGTGCCAGCAGCTCCGGGATCCTAGCGGAGACCCAGTACTTC | CASSSGILAETQYF
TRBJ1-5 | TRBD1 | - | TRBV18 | TGTGCCAGCTCACACACAAACCCGGGACAGGGGAATCAGCCCCAGCATTTT | CASSHTNPGQGNQPQHF
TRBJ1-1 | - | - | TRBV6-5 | TGTGCCAGCAGTCCTTTTAGGGGCCGGGACACTGAAGCTTTCTTT | CASSPFRGRDTEAFF
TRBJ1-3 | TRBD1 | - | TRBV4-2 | TGTGCCAGCAGCCAAGATCTCGGACAGGGGAGAGGAAACACCATATATTTT | CASSQDLGQGRGNTIYF
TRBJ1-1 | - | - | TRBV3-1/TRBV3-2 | TGTGCCAGCAGCCTTCGACAGGCTAAGAACACTGAAGCTTTCTTT | CASSLRQAKNTEAFF
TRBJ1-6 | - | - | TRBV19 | TGTGCCAGTAATCAGGCCCAATTTAATTCACCCCTCCACTTT | CASNQAQFNSPLHF
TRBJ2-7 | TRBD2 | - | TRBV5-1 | TGCGCCATCGCGGGGGGGCTAAGGTACTTC | CAIAGGLRYF
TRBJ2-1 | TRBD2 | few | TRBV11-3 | TGTGCCAGCAGCTTAGTTCGGGATAGCGGGGGGTCCCACAATGAGCAGTTCTTC | CASSLVRDSGGSHNEQFF
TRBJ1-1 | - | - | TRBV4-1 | TGCGCCAGCAGCCAAGTCCCCAGAGGGACTGAAGCTTTCTTT | CASSQVPRGTEAFF
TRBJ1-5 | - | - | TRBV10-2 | TGCGCCAGCAGACACGCAGATAGCAATCAGCCCCAGCATTTT | CASRHADSNQPQHF
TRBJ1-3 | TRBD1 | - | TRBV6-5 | TGTGCCAGCAGTTACGACAGGGGAGGGAACACCATATATTTT | CASSYDRGGNTIYF
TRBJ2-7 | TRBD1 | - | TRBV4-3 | TGCGCCAGCAGCTTGGACCAGGGGGCCGTCGTTGGAGAGCAGTACTTC | CASSLDQGAVVGEQYF
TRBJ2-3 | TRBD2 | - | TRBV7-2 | TGTGCCAGCAGCATCGGACTAGCGGAAGATACGCAGTATTTT | CASSIGLAEDTQYF
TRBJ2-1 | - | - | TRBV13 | TGTGCCAGCAGCTTAGGGGTCAGCTCCTACAATGAGCAGTTCTTC | CASSLGVSSYNEQFF
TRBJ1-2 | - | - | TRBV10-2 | TGCGCCAGCAGTGAGTTGGGGACGGGAGAGATGGCGTATGGCTACACCTTC | CASSELGTGEMAYGYTF
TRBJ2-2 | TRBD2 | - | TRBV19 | TGTGCCAGTAGTATCAAGCGGGGGAACACCGGGGAGCTGTTTTTT | CASSIKRGNTGELFF
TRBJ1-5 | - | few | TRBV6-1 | TGTGCCAGCAGTGAAGCGTCTTATCAGCCCCAGCATTTT | CASSEASYQPQHF
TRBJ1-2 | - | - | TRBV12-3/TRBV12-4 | TGTGCCAGCAGACGGCGGACAGACTATGGCTACACCTTC | CASRRRTDYGYTF
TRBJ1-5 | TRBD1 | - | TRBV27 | TGTGCCAGCAAAAGAGACAGGGCTAGCAATCAGCCCCAGCATTTT | CASKRDRASNQPQHF
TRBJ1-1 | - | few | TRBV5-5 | TGTGCCAGCAGCTTGGCTCCCACTGGAGAAAAAGCTTTCTTT | CASSLAPTGEKAFF
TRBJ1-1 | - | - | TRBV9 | TGTGCCAGCAGCGTACCTAAGGGGGGGAGAACTGAAGCTTTCTTT | CASSVPKGGRTEAFF
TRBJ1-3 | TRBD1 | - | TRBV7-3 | TGTGCCAGCAGCCCCCAGACAGGGGCGGCAAACACCATATATTTT | CASSPQTGAANTIYF
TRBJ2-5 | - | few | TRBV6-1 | TGTGCCAGCAGTGAATCGGGGGGCTCACTTCAAGAGACCCAGTACTTC | CASSESGGSLQETQYF
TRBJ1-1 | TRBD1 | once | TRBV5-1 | TGCGCCAGCAGCTTGGGACAGGGGGTAGCTTTCTTT | CASSLGQGVAFF
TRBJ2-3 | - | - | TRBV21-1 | TGTGCCAGCAGCACTCAGAAAGCAGGGGGGGATACGCAGTATTTT | CASSTQKAGGDTQYF
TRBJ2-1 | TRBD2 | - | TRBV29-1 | TGCAGCGTTCACGGACTAGCGGGGGGGTCCTACAATGAGCAGTTCTTC | CSVHGLAGGSYNEQFF
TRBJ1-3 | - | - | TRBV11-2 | TGTGCCAGCAGCTTGGAGCCAGCGGCTGGAAACACCATATATTTT | CASSLEPAAGNTIYF
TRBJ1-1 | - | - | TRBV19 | TGTGCCAGTAGTCTAATCCACGGGGTGAACACTGAAGCTTTCTTT | CASSLIHGVNTEAFF